Below are 21 T cell receptor beta chains sequenced from a single sample in a study of T cell responses to AZD1222 COVID-19 vaccine (dated by TCRdb to the early 2020s). The sample's time point label, decoded: about 28 days (+/-7) after the second vaccine dose. Libraries were built with the immunoSEQ multiplex PCR assay. Held by TCRdb, this immuneACCESS table contains in-frame sequences only and omits some clones. Under half of the omission traces to an unresolved V gene where checked; the cause of the rest is unknown. In all, the sample holds some 110,000 clones, and 85% to 90% of those were seen once. The top ten constitute roughly a sixth of the sample. This specimen was peripheral blood, taken 28 days after the second AZD1222 dose. The source is an adult who received the AZD1222 COVID-19 vaccine.

The rearrangement joins TRBV5-6 to TRBJ1-5; 10 bases are shared with TRBD1. Germline CDR1 SGHDT, CDR2 YYEEEE. The CDR3 runs to 15 residues. Unmatched junction bases numbered 3, after V lost 0 bases and J lost 6 bases. The CDR3 nucleotides read TGTGCCAGCAGCTTGGGGGGACAGGGGCCTCAGCCCCAGCATTTT. It translates to CASSLGGQGPQPQHF.

The chain links TRBV12-3 or TRBV12-4 to TRBJ1-1; the D is unclear. Trimming took 2 bases from V and 1 from J, leaving 5 bases between them. The CDR3 has 13 amino acids. The CDR3 protein is CASSLLRNTEAFF. CDR3 sequence (DNA): TGTGCCAGCAGTTTATTGAGGAACACTGAAGCTTTCTTT.

The CDR3 region is CASSPNLNEKLFF. The DNA of the CDR3 is TGTGCCAGCAGCCCCAACCTTAATGAAAAACTGTTTTTT. This chain joins TRBV6-5 and TRBJ1-4; the D is unclear. This CDR3 is built from 13 residues. V lost 6 bases to trimming and J lost 4 bases, with 9 bases between them. Per germline, CDR1 MNHEY and CDR2 SVGAGI.

In its sample, this clone was seen once. CDR3 in amino acids: CATSGETGSFEKLFF. The DNA for the CDR3 is TGTGCCACCAGCGGGGAGACAGGGTCTTTTGAAAAACTGTTTTTT. This chain connects TRBV15 to TRBJ1-4; 7 nucleotides align to TRBD1. This CDR3 has 15 residues. CDR1 and CDR2 from the germline V gene are LNHNV and YYDKDF (reference sequence). The V segment lost 5 bases and the J segment 7 bases; nucleotides outside the gene matches: 10.

This clone was seen only once. This chain joins TRBV9 and TRBJ1-2; TRBD1 might be the D (6 bases). Per germline, CDR1 SGDLS and CDR2 YYNGEE. This CDR3 has 12 residues. V was clipped by 4 bases and J by 5 bases, with 9 bases between them. CDR3 amino acids: CASSNDRYGYTF. The CDR3 nucleotides read TGTGCCAGCAGCAACGACAGGTATGGCTACACCTTC.

This clone was recorded once. The chain employs TRBV9 and TRBJ1-2, with 8 bases matching TRBD1. Germline-derived CDR1 and CDR2 are SGDLS and YYNGEE. The V gene end was trimmed by 0 bases and the J gene end by 4 bases; junction bases not matched to a gene: 5. This CDR3 is built from 15 residues. CDR3 nucleotides: TGTGCCAGCAGCGTAGGATCAGGGGGCGGCTATGGCTACACCTTC. Translation gives CASSVGSGGGYGYTF. Using reference TRBV9 and TRBJ1-2 for the parts outside the CDR3, the full variable domain is DSGVTQTPKHLITATGQRVTLRCSPRSGDLSVYWYQQSLDQGLQFLIQYYNGEERAKGNILERFSAQQFPDLHSELNLSSLELGDSALYFCASSVGSGGGYGYTFGSGTRLTVV.

The chain uses TRBV7-2 and TRBJ1-2, with 10 bases matching TRBD1. The V gene end was trimmed by 3 bases and the J gene end by 6 bases; junction bases not matched to a gene: 10. The CDR3 loop spans 16 amino acids. Looked up from germline, CDR1 is SGHTA and CDR2 is FQGNSA. The CDR3 DNA is TGTGCCAGCAGCTTGGAAAGGACAGGGGGAAGAAATGGCTACACCTTC. Its protein product is CASSLERTGGRNGYTF.

This chain connects TRBV11-2 to TRBJ1-1, with D tentatively TRBD1 (5 bases). The CDR3 runs to 16 residues. Germline loops: CDR1 SGHAT, CDR2 FQNNGV. V gave up 3 bases and J gave up 2 bases, with 16 bases separating them. CDR3 nucleotide sequence: TGTGCCAGCAGCTTTAACGGGTTCAGGGTTAACACTGAAGCTTTCTTT. This sequence encodes CASSFNGFRVNTEAFF.

This clone was observed once. The chain recombines TRBV29-1 with TRBJ2-3; the D is unclear. CDR3 size: 14 residues. Germline V gene data show CDR1 as SQVTM and CDR2 as ANQGSEA. V was shortened by 6 bases and J by 2 bases, with 15 bases between the two germline ends. CDR3 in amino acids: CSVRGGTYTDTQYF. CDR3 DNA sequence: TGCAGCGTCCGAGGTGGAACCTACACAGATACGCAGTATTTT.

This chain links TRBV29-1 with TRBJ2-7, with TRBD1 matching over 11 bases. The CDR3 totals 14 residues. V trimming: 1 base; J trimming: 3 bases; junction bases outside the gene matches: 2. Germline CDR1 and CDR2: SQVTM and ANQGSEA. CDR3 loop: CSVEGTGGDYEQYF. CDR3 DNA sequence: TGCAGCGTTGAAGGGACAGGGGGCGACTACGAGCAGTACTTC.

This clone is a singleton in its sample. This chain links TRBV7-2 with TRBJ2-7; 10 bases align to TRBD2. Germline trimming cut 5 bases from V and 2 bases from J; bases unmatched to any gene: 3. Germline CDR1 is SGHTA and CDR2 is FQGNSA. This CDR3 is 14 amino acids long. The CDR3 reads CASSILAGAYEQYF. The CDR3 coding sequence is TGTGCCAGCAGCATCCTAGCGGGGGCCTACGAGCAGTACTTC.

The chain joins TRBV6-6 to TRBJ2-7; possible D gene TRBD1, 5 bases. Germline loops: CDR1 MNHNY, CDR2 SVGAGI (reference sequence). This CDR3 contains 13 residues. The V gene lost 6 bases and the J gene lost 1 base, with 10 bases spanning the gap. The CDR3 nucleotides read TGTGCCAGCAGGGCCAGGGAATCCTACGAGCAGTACTTC. Translating gives CASRARESYEQYF.

The gene calls are TRBV7-6 and TRBJ2-3, with D possibly matching TRBD2 (6 bases). Germline V CDR1 and CDR2: SGHVS, FNYEAQ. The CDR3 length is 16 residues. The V end was cut by 1 base, the J end by 4 bases, with 15 bases between. CDR3 DNA: TGTGCCAGCAGCTTAGGTTCCGGGAGTTATTCAGATACGCAGTATTTT. Its protein product is CASSLGSGSYSDTQYF.

CDR3 region: CASSQASGVSYEQYF. CDR3 DNA: TGTGCCAGCAGCCAAGCTAGCGGGGTCTCCTACGAGCAGTACTTC. The genes are TRBV3-1 (or the pseudogene TRBV3-2) and TRBJ2-7; 9 bases line up with TRBD2. Germline V gene lookup returns CDR1 LGHDT and CDR2 YNNKEL (reference sequence). The CDR3 extends over 15 amino acids. The V segment lost 1 base and the J segment 0 bases; nucleotides outside the gene matches: 1.

This sequence joins TRBV5-1 and TRBJ2-1; 12 positions agree with TRBD2. The CDR3 runs to 15 residues. After removal of 4 bases from V and 7 bases from J, the junction contained 6 bases not matched to a gene. Germline CDR1 reads SGHRS; CDR2 reads YFSETQ. The CDR3 DNA is TGCGCCAGCAGCCCGACTAGCGGGAGAAGGAATGAGCAGTTCTTC. Translating it yields CASSPTSGRRNEQFF.

V gene TRBV11-1 combines with J gene TRBJ1-3; the D is unclear. V lost 5 bases, J lost 1 base, and 9 bases lay in between. Germline assignment: CDR1 SGHAT and CDR2 FQDESV (reference sequence). The CDR3 contains 14 residues. This chain's CDR3 is CASSPRNSGNTIYF. The CDR3 DNA reads as TGTGCCAGCAGCCCCCGGAATTCTGGAAACACCATATATTTT. Full variable domain (remainder filled in from reference TRBV11-1 and TRBJ1-3): EAEVAQSPRYKITEKSQAVAFWCDPISGHATLYWYRQILGQGPELLVQFQDESVVDDSQLPKDRFSAERLKGVDSTLKIQPAELGDSAMYLCASSPRNSGNTIYFGEGSWLTVV.

This chain links TRBV27 with TRBJ2-5; 10 nucleotides line up with TRBD2. Looked up from germline, CDR1 is MNHEY and CDR2 is SMNVEV (reference sequence). The CDR3 sequence is 14 residues long. V trimming: 4 bases; J trimming: 6 bases; junction bases outside the gene matches: 5. CDR3 loop: CASSSASGRKTQYF. In DNA form, the CDR3 reads TGTGCCAGCAGTTCGGCTAGCGGGAGAAAGACCCAGTACTTC.

The table lists this clone with a count of one. This chain connects TRBV29-1 to TRBJ1-5; tentative D call: TRBD1 (6 bases). Germline-derived CDR1 and CDR2 are SQVTM and ANQGSEA. V was pared by 6 bases and J by 3 bases, with 12 bases between. This CDR3 is built from 13 residues. CDR3 sequence: CSVARDTNQPQHF. The CDR3, as DNA: TGCAGCGTCGCTCGGGACACCAATCAGCCCCAGCATTTT.

The genes are TRBV7-3 and TRBJ2-1, with 8 bases lining up with TRBD2. Germline values: CDR1 SGHTA, CDR2 FQGTGA. The CDR3 runs to 15 residues. Trimming cost V 5 bases and J 9 bases; bases outside gene matches: 12. The CDR3 loop reads CASSPPGRALGEQFF. CDR3 nucleotide sequence: TGTGCCAGCAGCCCCCCCGGGAGGGCCCTTGGTGAGCAGTTCTTC.

In this sample, this clone turned up a few times. The rearrangement uses TRBV14 and TRBJ2-7; 10 nucleotides line up with TRBD1. The CDR3 has 16 residues. The V segment lost 3 bases and the J segment 7 bases; nucleotides outside the gene matches: 12. Looked up from germline, CDR1 is SGHDN and CDR2 is FVKESK. As DNA, the CDR3 is TGTGCCAGCAGCCAGTCGGCCGGGACAGGGGCCTTAGAGCAGTACTTC. Its protein is CASSQSAGTGALEQYF.

The V call is TRBV9, the J call TRBJ1-2; D possibly corresponds to TRBD1 (6 bases). Per germline, CDR1 SGDLS and CDR2 YYNGEE. This CDR3 comprises 15 residues. Trimming took 2 bases from V and 4 from J, leaving 15 bases between them. DNA for the CDR3: TGTGCCAGCAGCGTTGGCCAGGGGTTTGCCTATGGCTACACCTTC. Protein product: CASSVGQGFAYGYTF.